The 8 T cell receptor beta chains given below trace back to one sample, sequenced in a study of T-cell memory formation after mild COVID-19 (dated by TCRdb to the early 2020s). Preparation of the library involved 5' RACE. Instrument on record: Illumina NovaSeq 6000. TCRdb itself trimmed the public reads at Q25 with fastp, ran MiXCR and retained productive beta chains. For every CDR3 protein sequence, its rows merge into one entry that carries the most common genes and DNA. This sample comprises some 300,000 distinct CDR3 sequences, less than 25% of them detected only once. The ten largest clones capture 21% of the sample. The material sequenced was PBMCs or a T cell subset sorted from them (not recorded which). The receptor set was obtained from a man younger than 30 who had mild COVID-19 (a few samples of this study predate the infection). The sample titles of this study are shuffled in the database, so cell type and time point are left out; the donor was told from shared clones.

The V call is TRBV3-1, the J call TRBJ2-7; weak D call: TRBD2 (5 bases). The CDR3 covers 12 residues. V was shortened by 4 bases and J by 6 bases, with 10 bases between the two germline ends. Germline V gene data show CDR1 as LGHDT and CDR2 as YNNKEL (reference sequence). The CDR3 DNA follows: TGTGCCAGCAGCCGGGGAGCCGGCGAGCAGTACGTC. Residues: CASSRGAGEQYV.

There are a few counts of this clonotype. The chain combines TRBV24-1 with TRBJ2-5; 7 bases match TRBD1. This CDR3 spans 15 amino acids. Unmatched junction bases numbered 6, after V lost 6 bases and J lost 0 bases. Germline V gene lookup returns CDR1 KGHDR and CDR2 SFDVKD. CDR3 nucleotides: TGTGCCACCAGTTCTTCGACAGGGTACCAAGAGACCCAGTACTTC. Translated: CATSSSTGYQETQYF.

This clonotype has only one observation. The chain links TRBV20-1 to TRBJ1-4, with a weak D call TRBD1 (5 bases). Germline V lookup: CDR1 DFQATT, CDR2 SNEGSKA (reference sequence). The CDR3 sequence is 12 residues long. V lost 3 bases and J lost 7, with 9 bases in between. CDR3 region: CSASSGGEKLFF. CDR3 nucleotides: TGCAGTGCTAGTTCGGGGGGTGAAAAACTGTTTTTT.

The V call is TRBV29-1, the J call TRBJ1-2, with D hard to call. The CDR3 is 14 residues long. The V and J ends lost 6 bases and 7 bases respectively, with 21 bases between them. Germline CDR1 reads SQVTM; CDR2 reads ANQGSEA. The CDR3 region is CSVNGGPGGFGYTF. CDR3 nucleotides: TGCAGCGTGAACGGCGGGCCTGGCGGGTTTGGCTACACCTTC. Complete variable domain (other parts from reference TRBV29-1 and TRBJ1-2): SAVISQKPSRDICQRGTSLTIQCQVDSQVTMMFWYRQQPGQSLTLIATANQGSEATYESGFVIDKFPISRPNLTFSTLTVSNMSPEDSSIYLCSVNGGPGGFGYTFGSGTRLTVV.

The chain is built from TRBV20-1 and TRBJ1-4; D unclear. Germline V CDR1 and CDR2: DFQATT, SNEGSKA (reference sequence). V shed 3 bases and J shed 3 bases, with 11 bases lying between them. The CDR3 runs to 14 residues. Written as DNA, the CDR3 is TGCAGTGCTAGGCATGGGTCTGCTAATGAAAAACTGTTTTTT. Translation: CSARHGSANEKLFF.

The V gene is TRBV12-3 or TRBV12-4, the J gene TRBJ1-2; 9 bases are a match to TRBD1. V was pared by 6 bases and J by 6 bases, with 8 bases of the junction left unmatched. The CDR3 sequence is 14 residues long. The CDR3 region is CASSVQGAPDGYTF. The CDR3 nucleotides are TGTGCCAGCAGCGTACAGGGGGCGCCCGATGGCTACACCTTC.

This rearrangement joins TRBV10-3 to TRBJ2-5, with a weak D call TRBD2 (6 bases). V was shortened by 5 bases and J by 3 bases, with 10 bases between the two germline ends. Germline V gives CDR1 ENHRY, CDR2 SYGVKD. CDR3 length: 13 amino acids. The CDR3 DNA sequence: TGTGCCATCAGTTTTCCGGGGGAAGAGACCCAGTACTTC. It encodes CAISFPGEETQYF.

This clonotype was detected a few times. This chain uses TRBV10-2 with TRBJ1-4; TRBD1 matches at 9 bases. The CDR3 has 16 residues. The V gene's germline CDR1 is WSHSY and CDR2 SAAADI. The V and J ends lost 6 bases and 5 bases, in that order; junction bases with no gene match: 10. CDR3 DNA: TGCGCCAGCAGGGGGCTCGCCGGGACAGGGAATGAAAAACTGTTTTTT. Residues: CASRGLAGTGNEKLFF.